This T cell receptor (beta chain) comes out of a study of beta chain features in type 1 diabetes. Study results and limitations: People with Type 1 diabetes carried modestly yet significantly shorter TCRB CDR3s in all four CD4+ subsets.

The entirety of the isolated RNA underwent reverse transcription, so expressed TCRB transcripts were sequenced. The assay was immunoSEQ multiplex PCR, and TCRdb's table has in-frame clones only and misses some. The table includes some 300,000 clones, roughly 8% detected once. Concerning this clone itself: The antigen is not known.

The CDR3 has 15 residues. From germline, CDR1 is SGHRS and CDR2 YFSETQ. With V trimmed by 3 bases and J by 4 bases, 5 bases remained unmatched. This TCR derives from a woman aged 18-29 years in good health. This sequence joins TRBV5-1 and TRBJ2-5; 11 bases align to TRBD1. Sequencing was carried out using central memory CD4+ T cells from blood. In DNA form, the CDR3 reads TGCGCCAGCAGCTCCCCAGGACAGGGGGCAGAGACCCAGTACTTC. Translating gives CASSSPGQGAETQYF.